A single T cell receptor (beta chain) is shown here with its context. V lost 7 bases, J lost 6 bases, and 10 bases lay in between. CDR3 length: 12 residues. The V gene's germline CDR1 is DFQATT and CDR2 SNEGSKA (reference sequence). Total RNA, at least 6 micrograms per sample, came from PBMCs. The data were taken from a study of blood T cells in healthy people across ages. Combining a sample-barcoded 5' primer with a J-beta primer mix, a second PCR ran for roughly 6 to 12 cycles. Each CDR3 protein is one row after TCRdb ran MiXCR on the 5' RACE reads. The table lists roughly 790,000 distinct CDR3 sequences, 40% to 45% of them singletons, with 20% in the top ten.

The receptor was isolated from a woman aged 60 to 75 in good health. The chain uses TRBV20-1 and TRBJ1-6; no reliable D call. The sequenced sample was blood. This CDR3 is CSVTRTNSPLHF. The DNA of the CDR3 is TGCAGTGTTACCAGGACTAATTCACCCCTCCACTTT.